This T cell receptor beta chain was found in a study of shared clonotypes between healthy human individuals. Whole-study results and caveats: Clonotype sharing across a few donors was observed for about 4.8% of naive CD4 clonotypes.

The CDR3 consists of 17 residues. Germline CDR1 reads LNHDA; CDR2 reads SQIVND (reference sequence). J lost 2 bases, V lost 7 bases, and 8 bases had no gene match. As for this clone: Its antigen is unidentified.

Cells designated naive CD8 were CD45RO-negative and were positively selected for CCR7, with terminally differentiated effector memory CD45RA+ cells excluded. Donors were healthy HIV-negative adults without recent acute infections or vaccinations. Donors, without exception, were Caucasian adults residing in Nashville, Tennessee. Profiled with immunoSEQ multiplex PCR; TCRdb holds only in-frame clones, not every one. The repertoire consists of roughly 590,000 clones, with around 95% occurring once and the leading ten covering less than 0.13%. This chain joins TRBV19 and TRBJ2-6, with 10 bases lining up with TRBD1. This clonotype originated in a woman aged 25 to 45 in good health. The sample comprised naive CD8+ T cells sorted from blood. The CDR3 bases are TGTGCCAGTACCCCTAGGGACAGGGGAGCTGGGGCCAACGTCCTGACTTTC. Residues: CASTPRDRGAGANVLTF.